These 19 T cell receptor beta chains originate from one sample sequenced in a study of early T cells in non-severe SARS-CoV-2 infection. TCRdb processed the 5' RACE reads anew with MiXCR; each CDR3 protein has one entry. The table records just under 45,000 distinct CDR3 sequences, roughly 10% of them present only once. Material for sequencing was whole blood. All receptors come from an adult who was a healthcare worker with PCR-confirmed SARS-CoV-2 infection or an uninfected control (not recorded which).

V usage is TRBV20-1 and J usage is TRBJ1-2, with D uncertain. CDR1 and CDR2 from the germline V gene are DFQATT and SNEGSKA (reference sequence). Trimming left V 3 bases short and J 4 bases short, with 9 bases between. This CDR3 region has 12 residues. As DNA, the CDR3 is TGCAGTGCTAGCTTCAGAGGCTATGGCTACACCTTC. Protein: CSASFRGYGYTF.

This clonotype was detected many times. CDR3 nucleotides: TGCAGTGCCCCCCCCGGGGGGTACCAAGAGACCCAGTACTTC. Protein: CSAPPGGYQETQYF. The chain recombines TRBV20-1 with TRBJ2-5, with 7 bases lining up with TRBD2. The germline CDR1 and CDR2 sequences are DFQATT and SNEGSKA (reference sequence). CDR3 size: 14 residues. Germline trimming cut 6 bases from V and 0 bases from J; bases unmatched to any gene: 7.

The chain's CDR3 is CASSTGTEYEQYF. The CDR3 DNA is TGTGCCAGCAGCACCGGGACAGAATACGAGCAGTACTTC. The chain links TRBV7-8 to TRBJ2-7; TRBD1 matches at 7 bases. Germline V gene sequence: CDR1 SGHVS, CDR2 FQNEAQ. This CDR3 comprises 13 residues. The junction had 5 bases not matched to a gene; V was cut back by 5 bases and J by 4 bases.

This clonotype was counted many times. The chain links TRBV19 to TRBJ2-3; 9 bases are shared with TRBD1. The CDR3 runs 16 residues. Germline V lookup: CDR1 LNHDA, CDR2 SQIVND (reference sequence). The V and J ends lost 4 bases and 2 bases, in that order; junction bases with no gene match: 7. CDR3 sequence reads: CASSSWTGATTDTQYF. In nucleotides, the CDR3 is TGTGCCAGTAGTAGCTGGACAGGGGCGACCACAGATACGCAGTATTTT. Using reference TRBV19 and TRBJ2-3 for the parts outside the CDR3, the full variable domain is DGGITQSPKYLFRKEGQNVTLSCEQNLNHDAMYWYRQDPGQGLRLIYYSQIVNDFQKGDIAEGYSVSREKKESFPLTVTSAQKNPTAFYLCASSSWTGATTDTQYFGPGTRLTVL.

This clonotype was recorded a few times. CDR3 nucleotides: TGCAGTGCTAGAGATCGGCGGGGGGCCCAAGAGACCCAGTACTTC. Protein: CSARDRRGAQETQYF. The rearrangement joins TRBV20-1 to TRBJ2-5; 8 nucleotides agree with TRBD2. This CDR3 has 15 residues. Germline values: CDR1 DFQATT, CDR2 SNEGSKA (reference sequence). The V and J ends lost 0 bases and 1 base, in that order; junction bases with no gene match: 4.

This chain links TRBV29-1 with TRBJ2-7, with 11 positions matching TRBD2. With 7 bases clipped from V and 7 bases from J, the junction kept 9 bases outside the gene matches. Germline CDR1 is SQVTM and CDR2 is ANQGSEA. This CDR3 contains 13 residues. The CDR3 DNA reads TGCAGCGGAGGGACTAGCGGATTGGGGGAGCAGTACTTC. Its translation is CSGGTSGLGEQYF.

This clonotype occurred many times. J is TRBJ2-5 and V is TRBV7-6; D gene uncertain. The V gene's germline CDR1 is SGHVS and CDR2 FNYEAQ. CDR3 size: 11 residues. V lost 4 bases, J lost 4 bases, and 4 bases lay in between. CDR3 amino acids: CASSYGETQYF. The CDR3 DNA sequence: TGTGCCAGCAGCTACGGAGAGACCCAGTACTTC.

V and J are TRBV11-2 and TRBJ2-7; maybe TRBD1 (6 bases). With 4 bases removed from V and 5 bases from J, the gap between germline ends came to 21 bases. CDR1 SGHAT and CDR2 FQNNGV come from the germline V gene. This CDR3 is built from 16 residues. CDR3 in DNA: TGTGCCAGCAGCTGGACAAGGTCAGGGGCCGGGGACGAGCAGTACTTC. Translating it yields CASSWTRSGAGDEQYF.

CDR3 nucleotide sequence: TGTGCCAGCAGCACTCCCCGACAGGGGAGGACTGAAGCTTTCTTT. Translated: CASSTPRQGRTEAFF. The V gene is TRBV7-2, the J gene TRBJ1-1; 8 bases map to TRBD1. V dropped 5 bases and J dropped 5; count of bases not matched to a gene: 10. The CDR3 runs 15 residues. CDR1 and CDR2 (germline): SGHTA, FQGNSA.

This rearrangement joins TRBV11-2 to TRBJ1-6; 8 bases agree with TRBD1. V shed 1 base, J shed 4 bases, and the junction held 18 bases outside the gene matches. CDR1 is SGHAT and CDR2 is FQNNGV in the germline V gene. The CDR3 extends over 21 amino acids. CDR3 residues: CASSLVPLSFGQGHYNSPLHF. CDR3 sequence (DNA): TGTGCCAGCAGCTTAGTCCCTCTCTCCTTCGGACAGGGCCATTATAATTCACCCCTCCACTTT. The whole variable domain, filled in from reference TRBV11-2 and TRBJ1-6, reads EAGVAQSPRYKIIEKRQSVAFWCNPISGHATLYWYQQILGQGPKLLIQFQNNGVVDDSQLPKDRFSAERLKGVDSTLKIQPAKLEDSAVYLCASSLVPLSFGQGHYNSPLHFGNGTRLTVT.

In its sample, this clonotype was seen many times. This chain connects TRBV5-1 to TRBJ1-5; TRBD1 might be the D (6 bases). Trimming left V 3 bases short and J 1 base short, with 11 bases between. The CDR3 has 15 residues. Germline V gene lookup returns CDR1 SGHRS and CDR2 YFSETQ. The CDR3 region has the DNA TGCGCCAGCAGCTCCATTGGGGGCAGCAATCAGCCCCAGCATTTT. Translating gives CASSSIGGSNQPQHF.

This clonotype has ten or more counts. The CDR3 nucleotides read TGTGCCAGCAGTTACAGGCCCGGGGCGGTATACGAGCAGTACTTC. Its protein product is CASSYRPGAVYEQYF. This sequence joins TRBV7-8 and TRBJ2-7; TRBD1 or TRBD2 may be the D gene (5 bases each). The CDR3 extends over 15 amino acids. Germline V lookup: CDR1 SGHVS, CDR2 FQNEAQ. V was pared by 6 bases and J by 4 bases, with 19 bases between.

There are a few counts of this clonotype. The chain uses TRBV7-2 and TRBJ1-6; no reliable D call. The V end was cut by 2 bases, the J end by 1 base, with 12 bases between. Germline CDR1 reads SGHTA; CDR2 reads FQGNSA. This CDR3 spans 17 amino acids. The CDR3 here is CASSLYGWGSYNSPLHF. As DNA, the CDR3 is TGTGCCAGCAGCTTATATGGCTGGGGTTCCTATAATTCACCCCTCCACTTT.

This clonotype has at least ten counts. CDR3 nucleotides: TGTGCCCCCACTCTGGGAGAGACCCAGTACTTC. Residues: CAPTLGETQYF. This chain uses TRBV2 with TRBJ2-5; D uncertain. The CDR3 spans 11 residues. Trimming pared 11 bases from V and 4 bases from J, leaving 11 bases between. Germline CDR1 and CDR2: SNHLY and FYNNEI.

The V and J genes are TRBV7-3 and TRBJ2-1; 7 nucleotides agree with TRBD2. The CDR3 has 15 amino acids. Losses at the gene ends were 2 bases for V and 2 bases for J; bases not matched to a gene: 3. The germline V gene encodes CDR1 SGHTA and CDR2 FQGTGA. In nucleotides, the CDR3 is TGTGCCAGCAGCTTACAGCGGGGAGCCTACAATGAGCAGTTCTTC. It codes for CASSLQRGAYNEQFF. Together with reference TRBV7-3 and TRBJ2-1, the CDR3 gives the full variable domain: GAGVSQTPSNKVTEKGKYVELRCDPISGHTALYWYRQSLGQGPEFLIYFQGTGAADDSGLPNDRFFAVRPEGSVSTLKIQRTERGDSAVYLCASSLQRGAYNEQFFGPGTRLTVL.

The sample holds many counts of this clonotype. The chain combines TRBV7-2 with TRBJ2-3; a weak D match, TRBD1 (6 bases). The germline V and J ends were trimmed by 5 bases and 4 bases, with 10 bases remaining between them. The germline gives CDR1 SGHTA, CDR2 FQGNSA. The CDR3 contains 13 residues. CDR3 sequence (DNA): TGTGCCAGCAGCGCAGGGGTGGCAGATACGCAGTATTTT. This codes for CASSAGVADTQYF.

The table lists this clonotype with a few counts. The rearrangement links TRBV27 to TRBJ1-4; TRBD1 is a possible D gene (5 bases). V was pared by 5 bases and J by 10 bases, with 17 bases between. This CDR3 is built from 14 residues. Looked up from germline, CDR1 is MNHEY and CDR2 is SMNVEV (reference sequence). CDR3 loop: CASSPGGTGGKLFF. For the CDR3, the DNA is TGTGCCAGCAGTCCGGGGGGTACCGGGGGAAAACTGTTTTTT.

This clonotype was found a few times. The DNA for the CDR3 is TGCAGTGCTAGAGATGTCCGCGGGGGGGCGGATGAGCAGTTCTTC. Its protein product is CSARDVRGGADEQFF. The J gene is TRBJ2-1, the V gene TRBV20-1; 9 bases fit TRBD2. This CDR3 is 15 amino acids long. From germline, CDR1 is DFQATT and CDR2 SNEGSKA (reference sequence). V dropped 0 bases and J dropped 8; count of bases not matched to a gene: 8.

This clonotype was found a few times. CDR3 nucleotides: TGTGCCAGCAGTCTCAGGGGGCGCGGGTTGGGTGTGAACACTGAAGCTTTCTTT. As protein: CASSLRGRGLGVNTEAFF. The chain has TRBV6-6 and TRBJ1-1, with 8 bases aligning to TRBD1. With 5 bases clipped from V and 0 bases from J, the junction kept 14 bases outside the gene matches. CDR1 MNHNY and CDR2 SVGAGI come from the germline V gene (reference sequence). The CDR3 loop spans 18 amino acids.